These T cell receptor beta chains were read from a single sample in a study of blood T cell repertoires in COVID-19. The protocol was immunoSEQ multiplex PCR, while the TCRdb copy is restricted to in-frame clones and leaves out a portion. The table has approximately 74,000 clones, about four fifths seen once. Material for sequencing was peripheral blood. The origin of the receptors is an elderly woman with active or convalescent COVID-19. The conserved cysteine and the conserved F or W are not part of the CDR3 here. D genes are given only for firm matches.

J gene: TRBJ1-1
D gene: TRBD1
V gene: TRBV7-2
CDR3 protein: ASSQNDRVKAF

J gene: TRBJ2-4
D gene: TRBD2
V gene: TRBV7-8
CDR3 protein: ASSLFPRTGLAGRGAKNIQY

J gene: TRBJ2-5
D gene: TRBD2
V gene: TRBV6-2/TRBV6-3
CDR3 protein: ASSYLAGGQETQY

J gene: TRBJ2-2
D gene: TRBD1
V gene: TRBV7-9
CDR3 protein: ASSRQGIRSGELF

J gene: TRBJ2-3
D gene: TRBD2
V gene: TRBV5-1
CDR3 protein: ASSLGLAGGSDTQY

J gene: TRBJ2-5
D gene: TRBD2
V gene: TRBV5-4
CDR3 protein: ASSVGLAGSETQY

J gene: TRBJ2-1
D gene: TRBD1
V gene: TRBV6-6
CDR3 protein: ASSVTGGTGVNEQF

J gene: TRBJ2-1
D gene: -
V gene: TRBV7-7
CDR3 protein: ASSPGSGNEQF

J gene: TRBJ2-1
D gene: TRBD1
V gene: TRBV11-3
CDR3 protein: ASSRQGELNEQF

J gene: TRBJ1-4
D gene: -
V gene: TRBV4-3
CDR3 protein: ASSQLTNEKLF

J gene: TRBJ2-3
D gene: TRBD2
V gene: TRBV11-3
CDR3 protein: ASSTGLAGDTQY

J gene: TRBJ1-5
D gene: -
V gene: TRBV19
CDR3 protein: ASSIGGSQPQH

J gene: TRBJ2-7
D gene: TRBD1
V gene: TRBV5-8
CDR3 protein: ASSPTGVGVGEQY

J gene: TRBJ1-1
D gene: -
V gene: TRBV5-1
CDR3 protein: ASSLKDRGRTEAF

J gene: TRBJ2-7
D gene: TRBD1
V gene: TRBV7-9
CDR3 protein: ASSLLGPGQGANSYEQY

J gene: TRBJ1-5
D gene: TRBD1
V gene: TRBV10-3
CDR3 protein: AISESSDRGFSNQPQH

J gene: TRBJ2-1
D gene: -
V gene: TRBV7-2
CDR3 protein: ASSAQYYNEQF

J gene: TRBJ2-5
D gene: -
V gene: TRBV24-1
CDR3 protein: ATSDGAGASQETQY

J gene: TRBJ2-5
D gene: TRBD1
V gene: TRBV24-1
CDR3 protein: ATSEGGQGEKETQY

J gene: TRBJ2-1
D gene: TRBD2
V gene: TRBV6-4
CDR3 protein: ASSDSRLAGVGHTYNEQF

J gene: TRBJ1-3
D gene: -
V gene: TRBV19
CDR3 protein: ASRPRGAGNTIY

J gene: TRBJ2-7
D gene: -
V gene: TRBV28
CDR3 protein: ASSQRQGNSYEQY

J gene: TRBJ2-1
D gene: TRBD2
V gene: TRBV30
CDR3 protein: AWRAAGGRAYNEQF

J gene: TRBJ2-1
D gene: -
V gene: TRBV28
CDR3 protein: ASSLRLGQQDNEQF

J gene: TRBJ2-7
D gene: TRBD1
V gene: TRBV2
CDR3 protein: ASRGTASYEQY

J gene: TRBJ1-3
D gene: -
V gene: TRBV9
CDR3 protein: ASSASPSSGNTIY

J gene: TRBJ1-5
D gene: -
V gene: TRBV19
CDR3 protein: ATYQAGGRGNQPQH

J gene: TRBJ1-1
D gene: -
V gene: TRBV12-3/TRBV12-4
CDR3 protein: ASSLGQNTEAF

J gene: TRBJ2-7
D gene: -
V gene: TRBV19
CDR3 protein: ASSPRSGKTYEQY

J gene: TRBJ2-3
D gene: TRBD1
V gene: TRBV4-1
CDR3 protein: ASSQGVAGGGDTQY

J gene: TRBJ2-7
D gene: TRBD2
V gene: TRBV2
CDR3 protein: ASSFGSGRGYEQY

J gene: TRBJ1-1
D gene: -
V gene: TRBV7-2
CDR3 protein: ASSLARGLNTEAF

J gene: TRBJ1-1
D gene: -
V gene: TRBV25-1
CDR3 protein: ASSESRRNTEAF

J gene: TRBJ1-2
D gene: TRBD1
V gene: TRBV11-2
CDR3 protein: ASSLGQGQGAVGYGYT

J gene: TRBJ1-1
D gene: TRBD1
V gene: TRBV29-1
CDR3 protein: SGRGQGNTEAF

J gene: TRBJ2-5
D gene: TRBD2
V gene: TRBV18
CDR3 protein: ASSTTSGGPQETQY

J gene: TRBJ1-3
D gene: -
V gene: TRBV2
CDR3 protein: ASNVGGTGNTIY

J gene: TRBJ1-5
D gene: -
V gene: TRBV21-1
CDR3 protein: PHTLRGYSNQPQH

J gene: TRBJ1-6
D gene: -
V gene: TRBV3-1/TRBV3-2
CDR3 protein: ASSQAGGGSSYNSPLH

J gene: TRBJ1-2
D gene: -
V gene: TRBV19
CDR3 protein: ASTDRGYGYT

J gene: TRBJ2-1
D gene: TRBD2
V gene: TRBV4-2
CDR3 protein: ASSQERTSGYNEQF

J gene: TRBJ2-1
D gene: -
V gene: TRBV10-2
CDR3 protein: ASSEFPGRNEQF

J gene: TRBJ1-6
D gene: TRBD1
V gene: TRBV10-3
CDR3 protein: ASSLKQGAPSYNSPLH

J gene: TRBJ1-3
D gene: TRBD1
V gene: TRBV19
CDR3 protein: ATLDRPAGSGNTIY

J gene: TRBJ1-2
D gene: -
V gene: TRBV25-1
CDR3 protein: ASSETSAGNYGYT

J gene: TRBJ2-3
D gene: TRBD2
V gene: TRBV10-2
CDR3 protein: ASGLAWTDTQY

J gene: TRBJ2-1
D gene: TRBD2
V gene: TRBV6-2/TRBV6-3
CDR3 protein: ASSYGLAGGMRQF

J gene: TRBJ1-3
D gene: -
V gene: TRBV18
CDR3 protein: ASSPQGSHSGNTIY

J gene: TRBJ1-4
D gene: -
V gene: TRBV7-9
CDR3 protein: ASSPQQGLSNEKLF

J gene: TRBJ1-1
D gene: -
V gene: TRBV19
CDR3 protein: ASSNLPGGTEAF

J gene: TRBJ1-5
D gene: TRBD1
V gene: TRBV10-3
CDR3 protein: AISGTGANQPQH

J gene: TRBJ2-7
D gene: TRBD2
V gene: TRBV7-2
CDR3 protein: ASSLHHSGSSYEQY

J gene: TRBJ1-4
D gene: -
V gene: TRBV7-2
CDR3 protein: ASSPAGGINEKLF

J gene: TRBJ1-3
D gene: -
V gene: TRBV27
CDR3 protein: ASSLARAGNTIY

J gene: TRBJ2-1
D gene: -
V gene: TRBV5-1
CDR3 protein: ASSSGGGNSNEQF

J gene: TRBJ1-1
D gene: TRBD1
V gene: TRBV5-1
CDR3 protein: ASSMTGGENTEAF

J gene: TRBJ2-7
D gene: TRBD2
V gene: TRBV2
CDR3 protein: ASSPSGGVGYEQY

J gene: TRBJ1-1
D gene: -
V gene: TRBV6-2/TRBV6-3
CDR3 protein: ASSYIGGATEAF

J gene: TRBJ2-5
D gene: TRBD1
V gene: TRBV7-9
CDR3 protein: ASSLTGARVTQY

J gene: TRBJ2-7
D gene: -
V gene: TRBV12-3/TRBV12-4
CDR3 protein: ASSFQGHEQY